This T cell receptor (beta chain) was documented in a study of identical twins. MiXCR was run by TCRdb on the 5' RACE reads, yielding one entry per CDR3 protein. The sample has 640,000 or so distinct CDR3 sequences; around 6.1% are singletons. This clonotype was picked up many times. CDR3 length: 14 amino acids. Trimming removed 0 bases at V and 4 bases at J, with 8 bases between. Germline V gene lookup returns CDR1 MGHRA and CDR2 YSYEKL. The TCR was taken from a man between 18 and 35 years old in good health. What was sequenced was naive T cells sorted from blood. The chain carries TRBV4-1 and TRBJ2-3; TRBD1 might be the D (6 bases). CDR3 bases: TGCGCCAGCAGCCAAGATAGGGGGTCAGATACGCAGTATTTT. Residues: CASSQDRGSDTQYF.